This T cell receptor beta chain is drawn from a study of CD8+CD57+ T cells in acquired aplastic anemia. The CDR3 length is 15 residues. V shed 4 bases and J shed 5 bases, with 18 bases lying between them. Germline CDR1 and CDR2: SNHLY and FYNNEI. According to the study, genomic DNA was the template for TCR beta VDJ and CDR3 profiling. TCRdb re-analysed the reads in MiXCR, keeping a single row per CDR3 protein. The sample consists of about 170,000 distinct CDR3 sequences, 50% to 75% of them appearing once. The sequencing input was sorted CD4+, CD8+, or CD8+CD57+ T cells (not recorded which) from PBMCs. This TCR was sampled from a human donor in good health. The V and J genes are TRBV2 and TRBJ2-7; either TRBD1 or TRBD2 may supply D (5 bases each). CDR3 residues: CASSVSRDGRDEQYF. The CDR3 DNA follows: TGTGCCAGCAGTGTTAGTCGGGACGGCCGGGACGAGCAGTACTTC.